The 27 T cell receptor beta chains below were found in one sample sequenced in a study of T cell repertoires in cytomegalovirus infection. These TCRs' antigens remain unknown. TCRdb reanalysed the reads using MiXCR and keeps one entry per CDR3 protein. Among some 500,000 distinct CDR3 sequences listed, 40% were seen once. Sequencing was performed on cultured PBMCs, taken from culture after CMV antigen stimulation. Every receptor here comes from a human donor in good health (CMV status not recorded). Some clones in this sample may be carry-over from other donors' samples.

This clonotype showed up just once. V usage is TRBV6-8 and J usage is TRBJ1-5, with D possibly matching TRBD1 (5 bases). This CDR3 comprises 13 residues. Trimming took off 7 bases at V and 2 bases at J, with 9 bases between the two ends. Germline values: CDR1 MNHGY, CDR2 SAAAGT. CDR3 region: CASMGEGNQPQHF. In nucleotides, the CDR3 is TGTGCCAGCATGGGGGAGGGCAATCAGCCCCAGCATTTT.

In this sample, this clonotype turned up a few times. The chain couples TRBV24-1 to TRBJ1-5, with D hard to call. V was shortened by 4 bases and J by 0 bases, with 9 bases between the two germline ends. There are 15 residues in the CDR3. Per germline, CDR1 KGHDR and CDR2 SFDVKD. The CDR3 DNA reads TGTGCCACCAGTGACCCCGGGAATAGCAATCAGCCCCAGCATTTT. It codes for CATSDPGNSNQPQHF.

This clonotype was seen repeatedly, ten times or more. The chain employs TRBV7-2 and TRBJ2-7; 7 bases agree with TRBD2. Germline assignment: CDR1 SGHTA and CDR2 FQGNSA. The CDR3 sequence is 15 residues long. Unmatched junction bases numbered 9, after V lost 1 base and J lost 6 bases. CDR3 amino acids: CASSLGGGGISEQYF. CDR3 bases: TGTGCCAGCAGCTTAGGGGGGGGAGGAATAAGCGAGCAGTACTTC.

The DNA of the CDR3 is TGCAGTGCACCAGGGGCGCTGAACACTGAAGCTTTCTTT. Translated, it gives CSAPGALNTEAFF. The rearrangement links TRBV20-1 to TRBJ1-1; possible D gene TRBD1, 6 bases. CDR3 length: 13 residues. CDR1 and CDR2 from the germline V gene are DFQATT and SNEGSKA (reference sequence). V lost 6 bases and J 0 bases, leaving 11 bases between the germline ends.

In its sample, this clonotype was seen a few times. The chain combines TRBV7-2 with TRBJ1-5; 10 nucleotides align to TRBD1. Germline V gives CDR1 SGHTA, CDR2 FQGNSA. This CDR3 spans 15 amino acids. The trim removed 2 bases at V and 9 bases at J, leaving 7 bases unmatched. The CDR3 spells CASSLTGQGGLPQHF. The CDR3 DNA reads as TGTGCCAGCAGCTTAACAGGACAGGGGGGCCTGCCCCAGCATTTT. The full variable domain, with the rest looked up from reference TRBV7-2 and TRBJ1-5, is GAGVSQSPSNKVTEKGKDVELRCDPISGHTALYWYRQSLGQGLEFLIYFQGNSAPDKSGLPSDRFSAERTGGSVSTLTIQRTQQEDSAVYLCASSLTGQGGLPQHFGDGTRLSIL.

This clonotype has more than one count but fewer than ten. The chain is built from TRBV7-2 and TRBJ1-1; the D gene is possibly TRBD1 (5 bases). Trimming pared 5 bases from V and 12 bases from J, leaving 25 bases between. The CDR3 totals 15 residues. Germline CDR1 and CDR2: SGHTA and FQGNSA. CDR3 amino acids: CASSPAAGGASVTFF. The CDR3 bases are TGTGCCAGCAGCCCAGCAGCGGGGGGAGCAAGCGTGACTTTCTTT.

The V gene is TRBV20-1, the J gene TRBJ1-5; tentatively, D is TRBD1 (5 bases). The CDR3 loop spans 12 amino acids. With 6 bases removed from V and 6 bases from J, the gap between germline ends came to 12 bases. Germline V gene sequence: CDR1 DFQATT, CDR2 SNEGSKA (reference sequence). CDR3: CSAGTGGQPQHF. The CDR3 DNA reads as TGCAGTGCCGGGACGGGGGGTCAGCCCCAGCATTTT.

This clonotype was seen only a few times. V is TRBV11-3 and J is TRBJ2-7; 8 nucleotides line up with TRBD1. With V trimmed by 5 bases and J by 2 bases, 8 bases remained unmatched. The CDR3 spans 15 residues. Germline CDR1 reads SGHNT; CDR2 reads YENEEA. The DNA for the CDR3 is TGTGCCAGCAGCCCACGACAGGGGTCCACCTACGAGCAGTACTTC. This encodes CASSPRQGSTYEQYF.

The chain carries TRBV7-2 and TRBJ2-7, with 7 nucleotides matching TRBD2. J gave up 2 bases and V 8 bases, and 6 bases lay outside the gene matches. The CDR3 has 13 amino acids. The germline V gene has CDR1 SGHTA and CDR2 FQGNSA. The CDR3, as DNA: TGTGCCAGCGCTATGCGGGAGACCTACGAGCAGTACTTC. It yields the protein CASAMRETYEQYF.

The sample holds a few counts of this clonotype. The gene calls are TRBV20-1 and TRBJ1-1; 10 bases map to TRBD1. The V and J ends lost 5 bases and 4 bases, in that order; junction bases with no gene match: 4. The CDR3 consists of 13 residues. Germline V gene sequence: CDR1 DFQATT, CDR2 SNEGSKA (reference sequence). In nucleotides, the CDR3 is TGCAGTGCTCTGGGGACAGGGGCCACTGAAGCTTTCTTT. This encodes CSALGTGATEAFF.

The genes are TRBV4-2 and TRBJ2-5, with D unresolved. This CDR3 has 15 amino acids. Trimming removed 1 base from V and 2 bases from J, with 11 bases in between. Per germline, CDR1 LGHNA and CDR2 YNFKEQ. The CDR3 coding sequence is TGTGCCAGCAGCCAAGGGGTGGGATGGCAAGAGACCCAGTACTTC. Amino acids: CASSQGVGWQETQYF.

This clonotype was counted between two and nine times. The chain links TRBV20-1 to TRBJ1-6; D remains ambiguous. Germline V lookup: CDR1 DFQATT, CDR2 SNEGSKA (reference sequence). With 6 bases removed from V and 11 bases from J, the gap between germline ends came to 17 bases. The CDR3 extends over 13 amino acids. The CDR3 DNA reads TGCAGTGCCAAGCGCCACGGGTCGGCACCCCTCCACTTT. Protein: CSAKRHGSAPLHF.

This clonotype was observed a few times. The chain recombines TRBV12-3 or TRBV12-4 with TRBJ2-1; D remains ambiguous. There are 12 residues in the CDR3. V shed 6 bases and J shed 5 bases, with 8 bases lying between them. The CDR3 DNA sequence: TGTGCCAGCAGGGTAGCCAACAATGAGCAGTTCTTC. It specifies CASRVANNEQFF.

This chain uses TRBV5-6 with TRBJ1-2, with no clear D. CDR1 SGHDT and CDR2 YYEEEE come from the germline V gene. The CDR3 spans 12 residues. Trimming removed 4 bases from V and 7 bases from J, with 11 bases in between. This CDR3 reads CASSRRVGGYTF. CDR3 in DNA: TGTGCCAGCAGCCGTCGGGTTGGTGGCTACACCTTC.

The gene calls are TRBV6-2 or TRBV6-3 and TRBJ1-1; D call uncertain. V lost 2 bases, J lost 3 bases, and 7 bases lay in between. From germline, CDR1 is MNHEY and CDR2 SVGEGT. The CDR3 sequence is 13 residues long. The CDR3 loop reads CASSYVPDTEAFF. CDR3 sequence (DNA): TGTGCCAGCAGTTACGTTCCGGACACTGAAGCTTTCTTT.

The chain carries TRBV10-3 and TRBJ2-5; D perhaps matches TRBD2 (5 bases). Trimming took off 5 bases at V and 5 bases at J, with 12 bases between the two ends. Germline V gene lookup returns CDR1 ENHRY and CDR2 SYGVKD. This CDR3 has 13 amino acids. DNA of the CDR3: TGTGCCATCAGTTCGGCTAGGGAGGAGACCCAGTACTTC. It codes for CAISSAREETQYF.

The rearrangement links TRBV12-5 to TRBJ2-1, with 11 bases aligning to TRBD2. This CDR3 is 14 amino acids long. The V gene end was trimmed by 9 bases and the J gene end by 3 bases; junction bases not matched to a gene: 4. The germline gives CDR1 LGHNT, CDR2 FRNRAP. For the CDR3, the DNA is TGTGCTAGCACCGGGACTAGCGGCTACAATGAGCAGTTCTTC. It specifies CASTGTSGYNEQFF.

This clonotype was seen at least ten times. The V and J genes are TRBV7-2 and TRBJ1-2, with D unclear. This CDR3 has 18 residues. Germline assignment: CDR1 SGHTA and CDR2 FQGNSA. V was cut by 6 bases and J by 0 bases, with 23 bases left in between. CDR3 loop: CASSGSLSTPGSNYGYTF. The DNA for the CDR3 is TGTGCCAGCAGTGGCTCCTTGTCCACCCCGGGGTCTAACTATGGCTACACCTTC.

V usage is TRBV15 and J usage is TRBJ2-5; D not certain. The germline V gene has CDR1 LNHNV and CDR2 YYDKDF (reference sequence). CDR3 length equals 15 residues. V lost 1 base and J lost 3, with 12 bases in between. The CDR3 loop is CATSRGVRNKETQYF. In DNA, the CDR3 is TGTGCCACCAGCAGAGGAGTCAGGAACAAAGAGACCCAGTACTTC.

The chain carries TRBV4-3 and TRBJ2-1, with 9 bases matching TRBD2. V lost 1 base to trimming and J lost 4 bases; unmatched junction nucleotides: 5. CDR3 length: 16 residues. Germline V lookup: CDR1 LGHNA, CDR2 YSLEER. The CDR3 loop is CASSQGGLASYNEQFF. CDR3 bases: TGCGCCAGCAGCCAAGGCGGACTAGCGTCTTACAATGAGCAGTTCTTC.

The table lists this clonotype with a few counts. Written as DNA, the CDR3 is TGTGCCAGCAGCTTAAGGTTTCAAGGACAGGGACGCACAGATACGCAGTATTTT. The encoded protein is CASSLRFQGQGRTDTQYF. The gene calls are TRBV7-8 and TRBJ2-3; 8 bases match TRBD1. The CDR3 runs 18 residues. Trimming at V came to 2 bases and at J to 1 base, leaving 11 bases not matched to a gene. Per the germline V gene, CDR1 is SGHVS and CDR2 is FQNEAQ.

A single count supports this clonotype. Given a much more abundant clone one base away, this may be a read error. The rearrangement joins TRBV5-4 to TRBJ2-3; 10 positions agree with TRBD2. The germline V gene encodes CDR1 SGHNT and CDR2 YYREEE (reference sequence). V was pared by 4 bases and J by 0 bases, with 2 bases of the junction left unmatched. The CDR3 is 15 residues long. The CDR3 region is CASSILAGSTDTQYF. CDR3 DNA sequence: TGTGCCAGCAGCATACTAGCGGGGAGCACAGATACGCAGTATTTT.

The CDR3 DNA sequence: TGTGCCAGCAGGCGAACGGGGAGCGATGAAAAACTGTTTTTT. Protein sequence: CASRRTGSDEKLFF. This chain links TRBV6-1 with TRBJ1-4; no reliable D call. Germline assignment: CDR1 MNHNS and CDR2 SASEGT. The CDR3 spans 14 residues. V was shortened by 6 bases and J by 6 bases, with 14 bases between the two germline ends.

The chain couples TRBV7-6 to TRBJ1-5, with D unresolved. The V gene's germline CDR1 is SGHVS and CDR2 FNYEAQ. V lost 0 bases and J lost 9, with 21 bases in between. CDR3 size: 17 residues. CDR3 loop: CASSLANFSTANGPQHF. In DNA form, the CDR3 reads TGTGCCAGCAGCTTAGCGAACTTTAGTACCGCAAACGGGCCCCAGCATTTT.

This clonotype was seen only a few times. The chain couples TRBV6-1 to TRBJ2-5; D gene ambiguous. The CDR3 covers 14 residues. The germline V gene encodes CDR1 MNHNS and CDR2 SASEGT. V was cut by 4 bases and J by 6 bases, with 15 bases left in between. Here the CDR3 DNA reads TGTGCCAGCAGTGGAGATCTTGGCAGGAAGACCCAGTACTTC. Residues: CASSGDLGRKTQYF.

V usage is TRBV7-8 and J usage is TRBJ1-5; the D gene is possibly TRBD1 (6 bases). CDR3 size: 15 residues. Trimming stripped 2 bases from V and 4 bases from J, with 12 bases between. Germline lookup yields CDR1 SGHVS and CDR2 FQNEAQ. CDR3 region: CASSLWGQTNQPQHF. The CDR3 nucleotides read TGTGCCAGCAGCTTATGGGGGCAGACAAATCAGCCCCAGCATTTT.

This chain joins TRBV7-8 and TRBJ1-6; D is unresolved. The CDR3 consists of 12 residues. V lost 4 bases and J lost 8, with 6 bases in between. CDR1 is SGHVS, CDR2 FQNEAQ, per germline. CDR3 protein: CASSSVDSPLHF. CDR3 in DNA: TGTGCCAGCAGCTCTGTCGATTCACCCCTCCACTTT. Supplemented by reference TRBV7-8 and TRBJ1-6, the full variable domain reads GAGVSQSPRYKVAKRGQDVALRCDPISGHVSLFWYQQALGQGPEFLTYFQNEAQLDKSGLPSDRFFAERPEGSVSTLKIQRTQQEDSAVYLCASSSVDSPLHFGNGTRLTVT.